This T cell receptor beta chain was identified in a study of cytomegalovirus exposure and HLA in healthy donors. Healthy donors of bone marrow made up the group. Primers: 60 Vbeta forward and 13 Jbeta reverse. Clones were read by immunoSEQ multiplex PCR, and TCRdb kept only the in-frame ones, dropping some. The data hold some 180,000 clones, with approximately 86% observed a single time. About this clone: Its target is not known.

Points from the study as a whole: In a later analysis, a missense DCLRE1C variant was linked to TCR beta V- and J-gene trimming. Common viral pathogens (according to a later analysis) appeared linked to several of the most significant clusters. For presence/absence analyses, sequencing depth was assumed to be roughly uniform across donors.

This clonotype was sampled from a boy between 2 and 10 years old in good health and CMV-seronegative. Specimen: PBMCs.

The CDR3 sequence is CASTRSGGGGYTF. DNA for the CDR3: TGTGCCAGCACTCGAAGCGGGGGGGGCGGCTACACCTTC. The chain recombines TRBV28 with TRBJ1-2, with D possibly being TRBD1 (6 bases). CDR3 length: 13 amino acids. V dropped 7 bases and J dropped 8 bases, with 17 bases sitting between them. Germline CDR1 and CDR2: MDHEN and SYDVKM.